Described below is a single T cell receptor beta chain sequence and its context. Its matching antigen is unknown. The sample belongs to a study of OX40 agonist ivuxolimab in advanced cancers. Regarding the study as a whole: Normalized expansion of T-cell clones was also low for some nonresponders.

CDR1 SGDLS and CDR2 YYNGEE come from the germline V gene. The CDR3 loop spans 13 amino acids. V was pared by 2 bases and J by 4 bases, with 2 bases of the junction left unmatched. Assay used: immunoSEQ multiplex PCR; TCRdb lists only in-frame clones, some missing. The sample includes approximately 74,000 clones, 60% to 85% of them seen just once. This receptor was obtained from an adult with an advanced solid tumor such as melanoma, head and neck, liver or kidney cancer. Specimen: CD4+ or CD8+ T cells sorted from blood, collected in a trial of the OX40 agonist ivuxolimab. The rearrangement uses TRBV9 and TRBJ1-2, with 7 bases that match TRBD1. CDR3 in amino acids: CASSVGDSYGYTF. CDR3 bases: TGTGCCAGCAGCGTGGGGGACAGCTATGGCTACACCTTC.